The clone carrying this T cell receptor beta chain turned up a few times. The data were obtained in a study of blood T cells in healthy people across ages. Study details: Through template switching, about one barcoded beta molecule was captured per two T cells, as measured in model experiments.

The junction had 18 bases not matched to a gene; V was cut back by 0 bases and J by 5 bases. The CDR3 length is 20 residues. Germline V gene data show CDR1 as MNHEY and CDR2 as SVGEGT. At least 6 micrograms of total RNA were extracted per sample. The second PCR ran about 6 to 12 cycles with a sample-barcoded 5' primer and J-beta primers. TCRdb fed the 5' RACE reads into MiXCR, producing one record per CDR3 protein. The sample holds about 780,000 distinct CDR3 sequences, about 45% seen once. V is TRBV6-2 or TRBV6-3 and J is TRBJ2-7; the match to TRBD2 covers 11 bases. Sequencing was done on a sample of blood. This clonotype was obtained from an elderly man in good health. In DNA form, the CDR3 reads TGTGCCAGCAGTTACTCGCGGGGGCTGATGATAGCGGGAGGGCCGCACGAGCAGTACTTC. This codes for CASSYSRGLMIAGGPHEQYF.